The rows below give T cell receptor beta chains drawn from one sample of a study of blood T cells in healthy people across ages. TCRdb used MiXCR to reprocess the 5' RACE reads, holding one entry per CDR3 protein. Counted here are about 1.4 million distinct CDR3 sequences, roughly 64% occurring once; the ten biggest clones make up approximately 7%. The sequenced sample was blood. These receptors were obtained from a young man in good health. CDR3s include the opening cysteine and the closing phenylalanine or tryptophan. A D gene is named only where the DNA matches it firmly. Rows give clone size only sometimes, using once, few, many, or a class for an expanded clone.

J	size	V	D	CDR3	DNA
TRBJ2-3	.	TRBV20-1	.	CSARDAGAPTDTQYF	TGCAGTGCTAGAGATGCCGGGGCCCCCACAGATACGCAGTATTTT
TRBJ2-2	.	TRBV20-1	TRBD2	CSAPDLAGGPDTGELFF	TGCAGTGCTCCCGACCTAGCGGGGGGGCCTGACACCGGGGAGCTGTTTTTT
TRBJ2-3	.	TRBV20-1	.	CSARRRPSTDTQYF	TGCAGTGCTAGACGACGCCCTAGCACAGATACGCAGTATTTT
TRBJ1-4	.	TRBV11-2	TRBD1	CASSLDAGGMSRRGNEKLFF	TGTGCCAGCAGCTTAGATGCAGGGGGCATGTCAAGGAGGGGCAATGAAAAACTGTTTTTT
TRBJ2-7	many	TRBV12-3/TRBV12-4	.	CASSFGGFYEQYF	TGTGCCAGCAGTTTTGGGGGATTCTACGAGCAGTACTTC
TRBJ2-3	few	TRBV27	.	CASSLSRRDTQYF	TGTGCCAGCAGTTTATCCAGGAGAGATACGCAGTATTTT
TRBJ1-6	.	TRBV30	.	CAWSPSSSYNSPLHF	TGTGCCTGGAGTCCCTCCAGCTCCTATAATTCACCCCTCCACTTT
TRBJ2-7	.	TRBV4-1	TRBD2	CASSPKGTSSYEQYF	TGCGCCAGCAGCCCAAAAGGGACTAGCAGCTACGAGCAGTACTTC
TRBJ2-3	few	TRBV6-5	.	CASSYSGGVTDTQYF	TGTGCCAGCAGTTACTCTGGCGGTGTCACAGATACGCAGTATTTT
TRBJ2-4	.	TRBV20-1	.	CSARGVTGGGSGKNIQYF	TGCAGTGCTAGAGGTGTTACAGGGGGGGGTTCTGGCAAAAACATTCAGTACTTC
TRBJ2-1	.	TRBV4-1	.	CASSPPGDQETQFF	TGCGCCAGCAGCCCCCCTGGGGACCAAGAGACCCAGTTCTTC
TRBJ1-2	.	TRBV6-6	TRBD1	CASRIGTEYGYTF	TGTGCCAGCAGGATCGGGACAGAATATGGCTACACCTTC
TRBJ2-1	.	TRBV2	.	CASRAGASSYNEQFF	TGTGCCAGCAGAGCAGGTGCAAGCTCCTACAATGAGCAGTTCTTC
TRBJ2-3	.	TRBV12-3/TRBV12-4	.	CASSSSLWDPTSTDTQYF	TGTGCCAGCAGTTCGTCCCTCTGGGACCCCACTAGCACAGATACGCAGTATTTT
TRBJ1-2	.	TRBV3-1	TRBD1	CASSRTGGRGYGYTF	TGTGCCAGCAGCCGAACAGGGGGCAGGGGCTATGGCTACACCTTC
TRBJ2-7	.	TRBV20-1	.	CSASSPLVAEQYF	TGCAGTGCTAGTAGCCCGCTGGTGGCCGAGCAGTACTTC
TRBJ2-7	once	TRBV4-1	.	CASSQDRFPGEQYF	TGCGCCAGCAGCCAAGATCGGTTCCCGGGCGAGCAGTACTTC
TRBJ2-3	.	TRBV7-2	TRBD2	CASSPPTAGITDTQYF	TGTGCCAGCAGCCCCCCCACAGCGGGGATCACAGATACGCAGTATTTT
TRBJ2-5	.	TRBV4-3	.	CASSQEAQPAETQYF	TGCGCCAGCAGCCAAGAGGCGCAACCAGCAGAGACCCAGTACTTC
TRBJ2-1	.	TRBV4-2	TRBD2	CASSQDKVAVLADNEQFF	TGTGCCAGCAGCCAAGATAAGGTGGCGGTCCTAGCGGACAATGAGCAGTTCTTC
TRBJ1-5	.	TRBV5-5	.	CASSLEYSNQPQHF	TGTGCCAGCAGCTTGGAGTATAGCAATCAGCCCCAGCATTTT
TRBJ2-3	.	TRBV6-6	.	CASSYVLSGRVSDTQYF	TGTGCCAGCAGTTACGTCCTTAGTGGGAGAGTTTCAGATACGCAGTATTTT
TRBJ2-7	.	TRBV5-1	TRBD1	CASSLDRGRLYEQYF	TGCGCCAGCAGCTTGGACAGGGGAAGACTCTACGAGCAGTACTTC
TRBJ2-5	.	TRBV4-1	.	CASSQTSYQETQYF	TGCGCCAGCAGCCAGACCTCGTACCAAGAGACCCAGTACTTC
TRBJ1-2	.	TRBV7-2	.	CASSLGTLEGYGYTF	TGTGCCAGCAGCTTGGGGACATTGGAGGGTTATGGCTACACCTTC
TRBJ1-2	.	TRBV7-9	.	CASSFSNPYGYTF	TGTGCCAGCAGCTTCAGCAACCCCTATGGCTACACCTTC
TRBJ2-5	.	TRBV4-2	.	CASSPWRGDPAQETQYF	TGTGCCAGCAGCCCGTGGCGCGGGGACCCTGCCCAAGAGACCCAGTACTTC
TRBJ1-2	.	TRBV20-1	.	CSAWTVNYGYTF	TGCAGTGCCTGGACAGTTAACTATGGCTACACCTTC
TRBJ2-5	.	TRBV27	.	CASSPTRGVYQETQYF	TGTGCCAGCAGTCCAACCAGGGGGGTGTACCAAGAGACCCAGTACTTC
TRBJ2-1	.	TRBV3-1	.	CASSLGRAVRNEQFF	TGTGCCAGCAGCCTGGGACGAGCGGTGAGGAATGAGCAGTTCTTC
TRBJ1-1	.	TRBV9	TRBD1	CASSGPTTGANTEAFF	TGTGCCAGCAGCGGACCGACGACAGGGGCGAACACTGAAGCTTTCTTT
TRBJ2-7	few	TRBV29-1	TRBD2	CSVESVAGAFEQYF	TGCAGCGTTGAATCGGTAGCGGGGGCCTTCGAGCAGTACTTC
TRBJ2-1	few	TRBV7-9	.	CASSPPSWGDNEQFF	TGTGCCAGCAGCCCACCCTCTTGGGGGGACAATGAGCAGTTCTTC
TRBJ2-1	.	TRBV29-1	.	CSVRDRQTYNEQFF	TGCAGCGTCCGCGACAGACAAACCTACAATGAGCAGTTCTTC
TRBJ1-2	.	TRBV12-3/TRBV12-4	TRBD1	CASSLGTGEGYTF	TGTGCCAGCAGTTTGGGGACAGGGGAAGGCTACACCTTC
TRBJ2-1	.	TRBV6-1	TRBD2	CASSRTSGRANEQFF	TGTGCCAGCAGCAGGACTAGCGGGAGGGCCAATGAGCAGTTCTTC
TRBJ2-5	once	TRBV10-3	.	CASNGRGETQYF	TGTGCCAGTAACGGGCGAGGAGAGACCCAGTACTTC
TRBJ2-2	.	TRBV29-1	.	CSVLPPDRVTGELFF	TGCAGCGTCCTCCCCCCCGATAGAGTCACCGGGGAGCTGTTTTTT
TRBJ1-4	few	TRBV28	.	CASSPNGERGEKLFF	TGTGCCAGCAGCCCCAACGGGGAGAGAGGTGAAAAACTGTTTTTT
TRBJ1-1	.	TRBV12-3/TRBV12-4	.	CASSWDGRMNTEAFF	TGTGCCAGCAGTTGGGACGGACGAATGAACACTGAAGCTTTCTTT
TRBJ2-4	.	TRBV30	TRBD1	CAWSVNLIWAGGSAKNIQYF	TGTGCCTGGAGTGTGAACCTTATATGGGCAGGGGGTTCCGCCAAAAACATTCAGTACTTC
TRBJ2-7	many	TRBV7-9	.	CASSLDVPLWEQYF	TGTGCCAGCAGCTTAGACGTTCCTCTCTGGGAGCAGTACTTC
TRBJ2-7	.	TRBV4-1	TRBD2	CASSHPGTSDEQYF	TGCGCCAGCAGCCACCCTGGAACTAGCGACGAGCAGTACTTC
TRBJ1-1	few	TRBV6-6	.	CASRVIISTDEAFF	TGTGCCAGCAGAGTTATTATCTCGACAGATGAAGCTTTCTTT
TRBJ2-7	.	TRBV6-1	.	CASSDPQRSSYEQYF	TGTGCCAGCAGTGATCCGCAAAGGAGCTCCTACGAGCAGTACTTC
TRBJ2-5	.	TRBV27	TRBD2	CASRPAGVFETQYF	TGTGCCAGCAGACCAGCGGGAGTTTTCGAGACCCAGTACTTC
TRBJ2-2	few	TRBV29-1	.	CSVDGNTGELFF	TGCAGCGTTGACGGGAACACCGGGGAGCTGTTTTTT
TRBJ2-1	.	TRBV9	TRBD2	CASSVGVGGGVGEQFF	TGTGCCAGCAGCGTAGGAGTTGGCGGGGGGGTTGGTGAGCAGTTCTTC
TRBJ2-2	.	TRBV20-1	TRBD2	CSARARSAGETGELFF	TGCAGTGCTAGAGCTCGATCAGCGGGAGAGACCGGGGAGCTGTTTTTT
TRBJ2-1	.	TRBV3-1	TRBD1	CASSQWQGAGNEQFF	TGTGCCAGCAGCCAATGGCAGGGGGCCGGTAATGAGCAGTTCTTC